Shown below are 15 T cell receptor beta chains from a single sample sequenced in a study of Graves' ophthalmopathy and Graves' hyperthyroidism. TCR beta CDR3 regions were amplified from RNA transcripts. Second-round multiplex PCR came after a first-round RT-PCR that employed HTBI primers. TCRdb recomputed calls from the multiplex PCR reads with MiXCR, one row per CDR3 protein. Of roughly 500,000 distinct CDR3 sequences listed, approximately 15% were seen once; the top ten hold approximately 9.8%. The sequencing input was blood. Receptors were obtained from a woman aged 25 to 45 with Graves' ophthalmopathy.

The rearrangement joins TRBV18 to TRBJ1-3; 8 bases agree with TRBD1. CDR3 size: 19 residues. J was trimmed by 4 bases and V by 5 bases; bases with no gene match: 19. CDR1 is KGHSH, CDR2 LQKENI, per germline. For the CDR3, the DNA is TGTGCCAGCTCAGCAAGCCGGCCTGCGACAGGGGTGTCGGGAAACACCATATATTTT. Translation gives CASSASRPATGVSGNTIYF.

This clonotype was seen ten or more times. CDR3 DNA sequence: TGTGCCAGCAGTCTTTCCGGGACAGCAACCTACGAGCAGTACTTC. Translation gives CASSLSGTATYEQYF. This sequence joins TRBV12-3 or TRBV12-4 and TRBJ2-7; the match to TRBD1 covers 7 bases. With V trimmed by 5 bases and J by 2 bases, 9 bases remained unmatched. The CDR3 runs to 15 residues.

This clonotype was seen many times. V is TRBV12-3 or TRBV12-4 and J is TRBJ2-2; D is perhaps TRBD2 (5 bases). This CDR3 has 15 amino acids. The V end was cut by 5 bases, the J end by 5 bases, with 15 bases between. The CDR3 loop reads CASSPRAGGTGELFF. The CDR3 DNA sequence: TGTGCCAGCAGTCCTCGGGCCGGCGGGACCGGGGAGCTGTTTTTT.

This clonotype came up a few times. The CDR3 bases are TGTGCCAGCAGCTTATCGTTATGGGACAGGTCCTACGAGCAGTACTTC. Its protein is CASSLSLWDRSYEQYF. The chain employs TRBV7-2 and TRBJ2-7; 8 bases match TRBD1. This CDR3 is built from 16 residues. CDR1 and CDR2 from the germline V gene are SGHTA and FQGNSA. V shed 2 bases and J 1 base; nucleotides not matched to a gene: 7.

This clonotype showed up many times. This chain connects TRBV25-1 to TRBJ1-1; D unresolved. V lost 1 base to trimming and J lost 6 bases, with 12 bases between them. CDR3 length equals 14 residues. Germline assignment: CDR1 MGHDK and CDR2 SYGVNS. The CDR3 sequence is CASSESQGRAEAFF. The CDR3 coding sequence is TGTGCCAGCAGTGAATCGCAAGGACGGGCTGAAGCTTTCTTT.

This clonotype was counted ten times or more. V gene TRBV28 combines with J gene TRBJ1-3; 7 bases line up with TRBD1. V was pared by 6 bases and J by 5 bases, with 4 bases of the junction left unmatched. The CDR3 is 13 amino acids. The germline V gene has CDR1 MDHEN and CDR2 SYDVKM. CDR3 loop: CASRPGQRNTIYF. CDR3 DNA sequence: TGTGCCAGCAGGCCGGGACAGAGAAACACCATATATTTT.

In this sample, this clonotype turned up a few times. The rearrangement uses TRBV2 and TRBJ2-4; 7 bases line up with TRBD2. The CDR3 length is 16 residues. The germline V gene has CDR1 SNHLY and CDR2 FYNNEI. Trimming removed 6 bases from V and 8 bases from J; junction bases left unmatched: 16. This CDR3 is CASRGGIRGFNDIQYF. The CDR3 region has the DNA TGTGCCAGCAGGGGGGGGATTAGAGGGTTTAACGACATTCAGTACTTC. Full variable domain (remainder filled in from reference TRBV2 and TRBJ2-4): EPEVTQTPSHQVTQMGQEVILRCVPISNHLYFYWYRQILGQKVEFLVSFYNNEISEKSEIFDDQFSVERPDGSNFTLKIRSTKLEDSAMYFCASRGGIRGFNDIQYFGAGTRLSVL.

The chain couples TRBV12-3 or TRBV12-4 to TRBJ2-7; no clear D. The CDR3 consists of 14 residues. Trimming pared 3 bases from V and 2 bases from J, leaving 11 bases between. The DNA of the CDR3 is TGTGCCAGCAGTTTCGGCCAGGTAACCTACGAGCAGTACTTC. It codes for CASSFGQVTYEQYF.

This clonotype has a count of ten or more. The V and J genes are TRBV6-2 or TRBV6-3 and TRBJ2-7; D possibly corresponds to TRBD2 (7 bases). With 0 bases removed from V and 11 bases from J, the gap between germline ends came to 14 bases. Germline loops: CDR1 MNHEY, CDR2 SVGEGT. This CDR3 spans 13 amino acids. This CDR3 is CASSYSGRGLEYF. Written as DNA, the CDR3 is TGTGCCAGCAGTTACTCGGGGCGGGGGCTTGAGTACTTC.

The chain combines TRBV12-3 or TRBV12-4 with TRBJ1-1, with TRBD1 identical over 7 bases. The trim removed 5 bases at V and 5 bases at J, leaving 11 bases unmatched. This CDR3 contains 15 residues. The CDR3 loop is CASSRRTGEGTEAFF. The CDR3 DNA follows: TGTGCCAGCAGTCGACGGACAGGCGAAGGGACTGAAGCTTTCTTT.

The sample holds many counts of this clonotype. The rearrangement joins TRBV20-1 to TRBJ1-5; 7 nucleotides match TRBD1. V shed 6 bases, J shed 2 bases, and the junction held 4 bases outside the gene matches. The germline gives CDR1 DFQATT, CDR2 SNEGSKA (reference sequence). The CDR3 runs 13 residues. The CDR3 loop reads CSARQGGNQPQHF. CDR3 sequence (DNA): TGCAGTGCGAGACAGGGCGGCAATCAGCCCCAGCATTTT.

This clonotype came up many times. CDR3 region: CSARRAGIQETQYF. The DNA for the CDR3 is TGCAGTGCTAGAAGGGCGGGAATTCAAGAGACCCAGTACTTC. This chain uses TRBV20-1 with TRBJ2-5; the D gene is possibly TRBD2 (6 bases). Germline V gene data show CDR1 as DFQATT and CDR2 as SNEGSKA (reference sequence). The CDR3 consists of 14 residues. The ends were cut back, 2 bases at V and 2 bases at J, with 12 bases in the middle.

This clonotype was counted many times. This chain uses TRBV7-3 with TRBJ1-6; 9 nucleotides match TRBD1. The junction had 4 bases not matched to a gene; V was cut back by 5 bases and J by 8 bases. This CDR3 has 14 residues. From germline, CDR1 is SGHTA and CDR2 FQGTGA. This chain's CDR3 is CASSRRQGDSPLHF. CDR3 DNA: TGTGCCAGCAGCCGCCGACAGGGGGATTCACCCCTCCACTTT.

This chain uses TRBV7-3 with TRBJ2-2; D possibly corresponds to TRBD2 (6 bases). Between the trimmed V and J ends, which lost 5 bases and 4 bases, there was a span of 14 bases. The CDR3 consists of 15 residues. CDR1 is SGHTA and CDR2 is FQGTGA in the germline V gene. The DNA for the CDR3 is TGTGCCAGCAGCCCATCACTAGCTGGCACCGGGGAGCTGTTTTTT. This codes for CASSPSLAGTGELFF.

In its sample, this clonotype was seen many times. V and J are TRBV12-3 or TRBV12-4 and TRBJ1-1; 8 nucleotides line up with TRBD1. CDR3 length: 14 amino acids. V lost 5 bases to trimming and J lost 2 bases; unmatched junction nucleotides: 4. The CDR3 region has the DNA TGTGCCAGCAGTCCCGCAGGGGGCAACACTGAAGCTTTCTTT. It codes for CASSPAGGNTEAFF.